A single sample is the source of the 14 T cell receptor beta chains below, sequenced in a study of T cell responses to AZD1222 COVID-19 vaccine. Clones were read by immunoSEQ multiplex PCR, and TCRdb kept only the in-frame ones, dropping some. The sample has 200,000 or so clones, over 80% seen once. Specimen: peripheral blood, collected on day 0 of AZD1222 vaccination. The receptors come from an adult in good health.

This clone appeared once. V is TRBV10-3 and J is TRBJ1-5, with D possibly matching TRBD1 (5 bases). Germline V gives CDR1 ENHRY, CDR2 SYGVKD. Trimming removed 6 bases at V and 0 bases at J, with 15 bases between. The CDR3 is 16 residues long. The CDR3 nucleotides read TGTGCCATCAGCGGGGCGGGAGCTAATAGCAATCAGCCCCAGCATTTT. Translated: CAISGAGANSNQPQHF.

V and J are TRBV18 and TRBJ2-3; no definite D call. The germline CDR1 and CDR2 sequences are KGHSH and LQKENI. This CDR3 region has 15 residues. Trimming took off 0 bases at V and 1 base at J, with 8 bases between the two ends. The CDR3 coding sequence is TGTGCCAGCTCACCACCCGCCCTAGGCACAGATACGCAGTATTTT. Residues: CASSPPALGTDTQYF.

This chain uses TRBV5-5 with TRBJ2-6, with TRBD1 matching over 7 bases. This CDR3 has 16 residues. The V and J ends lost 4 bases and 2 bases, in that order; junction bases with no gene match: 6. Germline lookup yields CDR1 SGHKS and CDR2 YYEKEE (reference sequence). CDR3 sequence (DNA): TGTGCCAGCAGCATACCTCAGGGGGCTGGGGCCAACGTCCTGACTTTC. Translating it yields CASSIPQGAGANVLTF.

This rearrangement joins TRBV30 to TRBJ1-4, with D possibly being TRBD1 (6 bases). Trimming removed 1 base from V and 7 bases from J, with 10 bases in between. The germline gives CDR1 GTSNPN, CDR2 SVGIG (reference sequence). CDR3 length: 13 amino acids. Here the CDR3 DNA reads TGTGCCTGGAGTGATGGGGGGCTTGAAAAACTGTTTTTT. Residues: CAWSDGGLEKLFF.

J is TRBJ2-7 and V is TRBV4-2; D uncertain. Trimming stripped 0 bases from V and 6 bases from J, with 6 bases between. The CDR3 is 12 amino acids. Germline CDR1 reads LGHNA; CDR2 reads YNFKEQ. In DNA, the CDR3 is TGTGCCAGCAGCCAAGAAGCAGGCGAGCAGTACTTC. Translating it yields CASSQEAGEQYF.

V and J are TRBV4-1 and TRBJ2-3; 7 bases are shared with TRBD1. The CDR3 spans 17 residues. V lost 2 bases, J lost 6 bases, and 14 bases stayed unmatched. The germline CDR1 and CDR2 sequences are MGHRA and YSYEKL. CDR3 sequence (DNA): TGCGCCAGCAGCCAAAATCCGGGACAGAATCCGACGGATACGCAGTATTTT. Its protein product is CASSQNPGQNPTDTQYF.

V gene TRBV7-9 combines with J gene TRBJ2-3; D unresolved. V was clipped by 1 base and J by 7 bases, with 9 bases between them. Germline V CDR1 and CDR2: SEHNR, FQNEAQ (reference sequence). There are 13 residues in the CDR3. This CDR3 reads CASSLEREHTQYF. The CDR3 DNA sequence: TGTGCCAGCAGCTTAGAACGCGAACATACGCAGTATTTT.

The chain is built from TRBV27 and TRBJ2-7; 9 bases fit TRBD1. CDR1 is MNHEY and CDR2 is SMNVEV in the germline V gene (reference sequence). The trim removed 2 bases at V and 3 bases at J, leaving 5 bases unmatched. This CDR3 contains 15 residues. This chain's CDR3 is CASSLQTGGSYEQYF. The CDR3 bases are TGTGCCAGCAGTTTACAGACAGGGGGAAGCTACGAGCAGTACTTC.

J is TRBJ1-1 and V is TRBV19; maybe TRBD1 (5 bases). This CDR3 region has 15 residues. Germline CDR1 is LNHDA and CDR2 is SQIVND (reference sequence). Trimming took off 1 base at V and 3 bases at J, with 12 bases between the two ends. The CDR3 spells CASSIAGQRDTEAFF. DNA for the CDR3: TGTGCCAGTAGTATAGCAGGGCAAAGGGACACTGAAGCTTTCTTT.

V and J are TRBV5-1 and TRBJ2-7; 9 positions match TRBD2. This CDR3 is built from 15 residues. Trimming removed 0 bases from V and 6 bases from J; junction bases left unmatched: 7. Per the germline V gene, CDR1 is SGHRS and CDR2 is YFSETQ. CDR3 DNA: TGCGCCAGCAGCTTGGGAGGCGGGGGGGCCCTCGAGCAGTACTTC. Translation gives CASSLGGGGALEQYF.

The chain links TRBV5-1 to TRBJ1-4; 8 bases line up with TRBD1. This CDR3 comprises 14 residues. The trim removed 4 bases at V and 3 bases at J, leaving 2 bases unmatched. The germline V gene has CDR1 SGHRS and CDR2 YFSETQ. For the CDR3, the DNA is TGCGCCAGCAGCGGACAGGGTGCTAATGAAAAACTGTTTTTT. It translates to CASSGQGANEKLFF.

This rearrangement joins TRBV6-2 or TRBV6-3 to TRBJ2-7, with 10 bases identical to TRBD2. CDR3 length equals 16 residues. With 4 bases clipped from V and 4 bases from J, the junction kept 10 bases outside the gene matches. Germline V gene data show CDR1 as MNHEY and CDR2 as SVGEGT. The CDR3 is CASSSPLGLAAYEQYF. The CDR3 DNA sequence: TGTGCCAGCAGTTCCCCCCTCGGACTAGCGGCATACGAGCAGTACTTC.

The J gene is TRBJ1-5, the V gene TRBV19; TRBD1 is a possible D gene (5 bases). Trimming removed 6 bases at V and 0 bases at J, with 12 bases between. Germline V gene sequence: CDR1 LNHDA, CDR2 SQIVND (reference sequence). The CDR3 contains 15 residues. DNA of the CDR3: TGTGCCAGTAGCAGACAGAGCGTTAGCAATCAGCCCCAGCATTTT. This codes for CASSRQSVSNQPQHF.

This chain joins TRBV6-5 and TRBJ2-3, with TRBD2 matching over 11 bases. This CDR3 spans 15 amino acids. CDR1 and CDR2 (germline): MNHEY, SVGAGI. The trim removed 7 bases at V and 5 bases at J, leaving 8 bases unmatched. The CDR3 DNA reads TGTGCCAGCACTTTAGCGGGGGGGCCCGTAGATACGCAGTATTTT. Encoded protein: CASTLAGGPVDTQYF.